This TCR beta chain is from a study of blood T cell repertoires in COVID-19. Across the study: PBMCs, B-cell-depleted T cells, or T cells provided the cDNA or gDNA that made up the material.

Libraries were prepared by immunoSEQ multiplex PCR; TCRdb keeps only in-frame clonotypes and omits some of them. This repertoire shows fewer than 250,000 clones, 70% to 90% found once; its top ten account for about 0.93%. Germline-derived CDR1 and CDR2 are SGHRS and YFSETQ. CDR3 length: 13 residues. The ends lost 2 bases at V and 3 bases at J; junction bases unmatched: 1. The receptor's source is a man in his forties with acute or convalescent COVID-19. Source material: peripheral blood. The genes are TRBV5-1 and TRBJ1-2, with 7 bases lining up with TRBD1. CDR3 in amino acids: CASSFRGDYGYTF. Here the CDR3 DNA reads TGCGCCAGCAGCTTCAGGGGGGACTATGGCTACACCTTC.